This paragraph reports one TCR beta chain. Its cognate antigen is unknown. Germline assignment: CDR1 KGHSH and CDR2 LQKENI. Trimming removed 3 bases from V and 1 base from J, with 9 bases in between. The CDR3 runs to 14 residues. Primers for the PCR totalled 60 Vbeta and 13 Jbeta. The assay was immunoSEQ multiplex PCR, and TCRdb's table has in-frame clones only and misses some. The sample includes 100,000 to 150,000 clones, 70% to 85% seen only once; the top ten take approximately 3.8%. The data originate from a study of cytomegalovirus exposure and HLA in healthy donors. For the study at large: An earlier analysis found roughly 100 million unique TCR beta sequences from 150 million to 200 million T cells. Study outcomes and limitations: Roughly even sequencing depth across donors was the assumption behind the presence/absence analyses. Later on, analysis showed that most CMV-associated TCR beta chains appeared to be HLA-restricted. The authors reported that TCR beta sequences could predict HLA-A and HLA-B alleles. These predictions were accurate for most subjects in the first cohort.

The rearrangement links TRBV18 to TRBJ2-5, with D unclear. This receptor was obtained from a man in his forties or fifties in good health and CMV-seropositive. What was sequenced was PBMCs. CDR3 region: CASSPRHGQETQYF. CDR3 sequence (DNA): TGTGCCAGCTCACCTCGTCACGGCCAAGAGACCCAGTACTTC.